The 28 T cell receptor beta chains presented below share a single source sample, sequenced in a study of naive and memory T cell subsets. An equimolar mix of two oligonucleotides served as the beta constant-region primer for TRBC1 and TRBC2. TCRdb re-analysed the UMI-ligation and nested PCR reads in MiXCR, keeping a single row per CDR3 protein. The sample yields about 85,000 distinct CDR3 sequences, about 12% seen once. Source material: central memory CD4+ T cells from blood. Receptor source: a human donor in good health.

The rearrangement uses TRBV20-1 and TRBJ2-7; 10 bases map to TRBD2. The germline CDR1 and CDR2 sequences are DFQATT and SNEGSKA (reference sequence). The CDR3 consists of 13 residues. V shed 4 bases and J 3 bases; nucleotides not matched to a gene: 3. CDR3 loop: CSAKLAGFYEQYF. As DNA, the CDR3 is TGCAGTGCTAAACTAGCGGGATTCTACGAGCAGTACTTC.

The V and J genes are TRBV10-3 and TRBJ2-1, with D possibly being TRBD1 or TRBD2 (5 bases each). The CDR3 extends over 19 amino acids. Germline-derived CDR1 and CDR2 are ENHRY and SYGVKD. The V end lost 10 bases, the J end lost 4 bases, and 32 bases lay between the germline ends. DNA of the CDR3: TGTGCCACCATGCATTTTGGGGGTCCTAAGGGAAACTCGTACAATGAGCAGTTCTTC. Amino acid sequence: CATMHFGGPKGNSYNEQFF.

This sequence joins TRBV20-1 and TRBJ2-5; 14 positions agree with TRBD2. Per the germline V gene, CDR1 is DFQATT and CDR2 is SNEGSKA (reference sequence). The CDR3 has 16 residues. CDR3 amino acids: CSVRGLAGAFEETQYF. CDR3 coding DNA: TGCAGCGTGAGGGGACTAGCGGGAGCGTTTGAAGAGACCCAGTACTTC.

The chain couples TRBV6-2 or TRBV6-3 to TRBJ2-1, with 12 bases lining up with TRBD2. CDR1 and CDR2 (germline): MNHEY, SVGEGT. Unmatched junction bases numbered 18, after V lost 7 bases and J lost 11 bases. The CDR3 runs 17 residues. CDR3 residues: CASKPVEGLAGGPQQFF. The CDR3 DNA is TGTGCCAGCAAGCCCGTTGAAGGTCTAGCGGGAGGGCCCCAGCAGTTCTTC.

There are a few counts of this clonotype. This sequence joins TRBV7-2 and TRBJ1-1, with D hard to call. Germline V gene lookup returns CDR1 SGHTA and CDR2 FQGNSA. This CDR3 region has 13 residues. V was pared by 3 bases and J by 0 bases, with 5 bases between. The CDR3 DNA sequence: TGTGCCAGCAGCTTTCAAATGAACACTGAAGCTTTCTTT. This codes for CASSFQMNTEAFF.

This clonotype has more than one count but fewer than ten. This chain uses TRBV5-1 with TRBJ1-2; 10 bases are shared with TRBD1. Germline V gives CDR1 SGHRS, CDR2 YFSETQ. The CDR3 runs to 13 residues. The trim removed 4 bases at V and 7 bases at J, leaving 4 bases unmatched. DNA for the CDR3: TGCGCCAGCAGCGCGGACAGGGGGACTGGCTACACCTTC. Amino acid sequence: CASSADRGTGYTF.

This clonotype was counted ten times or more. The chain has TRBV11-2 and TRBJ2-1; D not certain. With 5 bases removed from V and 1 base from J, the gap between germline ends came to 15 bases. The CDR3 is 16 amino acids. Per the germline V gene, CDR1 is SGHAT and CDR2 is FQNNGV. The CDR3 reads CASSIQARRSYNEQFF. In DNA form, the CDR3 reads TGTGCCAGCAGCATTCAGGCTAGGAGATCCTACAATGAGCAGTTCTTC. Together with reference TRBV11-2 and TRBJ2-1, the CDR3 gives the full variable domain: EAGVAQSPRYKIIEKRQSVAFWCNPISGHATLYWYQQILGQGPKLLIQFQNNGVVDDSQLPKDRFSAERLKGVDSTLKIQPAKLEDSAVYLCASSIQARRSYNEQFFGPGTRLTVL.

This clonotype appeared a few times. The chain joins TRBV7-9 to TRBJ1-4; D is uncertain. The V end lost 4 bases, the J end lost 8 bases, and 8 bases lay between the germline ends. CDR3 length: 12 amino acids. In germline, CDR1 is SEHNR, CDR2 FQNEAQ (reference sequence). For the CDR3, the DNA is TGTGCCAGCAGCTCCCGCAAGGAAAAACTGTTTTTT. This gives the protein CASSSRKEKLFF. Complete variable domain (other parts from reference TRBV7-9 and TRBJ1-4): DTGVSQNPRHKITKRGQNVTFRCDPISEHNRLYWYRQTLGQGPEFLTYFQNEAQLEKSRLLSDRFSAERPKGSFSTLEIQRTEQGDSAMYLCASSSRKEKLFFGSGTQLSVL.

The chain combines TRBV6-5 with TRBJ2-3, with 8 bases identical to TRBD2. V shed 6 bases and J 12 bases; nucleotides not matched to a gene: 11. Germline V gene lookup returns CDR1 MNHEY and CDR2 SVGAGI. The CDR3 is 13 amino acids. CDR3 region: CASRPAGAVSQYF. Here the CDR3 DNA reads TGTGCCAGCAGGCCAGCGGGAGCGGTCTCTCAGTATTTT.

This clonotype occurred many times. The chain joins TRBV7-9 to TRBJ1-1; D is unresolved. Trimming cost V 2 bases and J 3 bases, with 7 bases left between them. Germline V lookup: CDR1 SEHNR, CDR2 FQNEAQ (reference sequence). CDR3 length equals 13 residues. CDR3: CASSLSEDTEAFF. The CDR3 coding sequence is TGTGCCAGCAGCTTATCAGAGGACACTGAAGCTTTCTTT.

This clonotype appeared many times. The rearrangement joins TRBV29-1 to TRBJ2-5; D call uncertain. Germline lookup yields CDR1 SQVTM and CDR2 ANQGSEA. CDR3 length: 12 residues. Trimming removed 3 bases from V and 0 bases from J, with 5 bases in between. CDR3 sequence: CSVEEYQETQYF. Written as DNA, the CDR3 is TGCAGCGTTGAGGAGTACCAAGAGACCCAGTACTTC.

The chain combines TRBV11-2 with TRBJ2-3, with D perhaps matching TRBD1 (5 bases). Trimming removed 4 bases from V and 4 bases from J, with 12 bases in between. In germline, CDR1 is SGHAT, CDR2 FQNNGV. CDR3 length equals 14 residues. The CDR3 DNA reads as TGTGCCAGCAGCTCCAGAGACAGTGCAGATACGCAGTATTTT. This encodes CASSSRDSADTQYF.

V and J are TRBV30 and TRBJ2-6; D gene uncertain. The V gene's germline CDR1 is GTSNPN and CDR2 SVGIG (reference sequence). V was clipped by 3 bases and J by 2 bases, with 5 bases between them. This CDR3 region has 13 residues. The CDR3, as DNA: TGTGCCTGGAGACCGGCTGGGGCCAACGTCCTGACTTTC. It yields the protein CAWRPAGANVLTF.

Here the CDR3 DNA reads TGTGCCAGCAGCTTCTCCAATCAGCTTGAAAAACTGTTTTTT. Amino acid sequence: CASSFSNQLEKLFF. The chain links TRBV7-9 to TRBJ1-4; no clear D. This CDR3 is built from 14 residues. The V gene's germline CDR1 is SEHNR and CDR2 FQNEAQ (reference sequence). Trimming cost V 3 bases and J 7 bases, with 12 bases left between them.

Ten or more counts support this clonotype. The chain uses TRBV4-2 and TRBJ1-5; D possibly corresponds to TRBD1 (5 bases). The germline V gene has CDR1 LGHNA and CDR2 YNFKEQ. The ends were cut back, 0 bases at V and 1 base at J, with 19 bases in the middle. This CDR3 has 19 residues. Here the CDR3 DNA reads TGTGCCAGCAGCCAAGATTTTGGGCCCAGGGTCGAGAGCAATCAGCCCCAGCATTTT. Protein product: CASSQDFGPRVESNQPQHF.

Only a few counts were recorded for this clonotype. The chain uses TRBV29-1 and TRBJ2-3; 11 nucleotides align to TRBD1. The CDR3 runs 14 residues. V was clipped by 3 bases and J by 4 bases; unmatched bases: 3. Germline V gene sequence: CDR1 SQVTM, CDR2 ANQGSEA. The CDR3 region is CSVDGQGASDTQYF. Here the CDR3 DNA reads TGCAGCGTTGACGGACAGGGGGCATCAGATACGCAGTATTTT.

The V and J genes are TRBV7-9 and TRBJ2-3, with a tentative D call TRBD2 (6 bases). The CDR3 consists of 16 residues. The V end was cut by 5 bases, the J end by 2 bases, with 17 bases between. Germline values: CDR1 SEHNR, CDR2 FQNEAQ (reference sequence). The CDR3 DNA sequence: TGTGCCAGCAGCCTCTATCAGGGCGGGGACACAGATACGCAGTATTTT. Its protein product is CASSLYQGGDTDTQYF.

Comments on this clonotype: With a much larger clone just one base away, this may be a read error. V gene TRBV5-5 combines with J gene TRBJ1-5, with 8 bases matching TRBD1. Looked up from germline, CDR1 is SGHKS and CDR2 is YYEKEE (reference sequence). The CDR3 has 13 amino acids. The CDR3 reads CVSSRTGNQPQHF. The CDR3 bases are TGTGTCAGCAGCCGGACAGGGAATCAGCCCCAGCATTTT.

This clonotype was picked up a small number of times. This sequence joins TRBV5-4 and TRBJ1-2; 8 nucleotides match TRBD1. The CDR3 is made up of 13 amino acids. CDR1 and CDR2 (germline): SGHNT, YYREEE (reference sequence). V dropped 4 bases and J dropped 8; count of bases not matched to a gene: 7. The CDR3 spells CASSLDQGAGYTF. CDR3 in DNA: TGTGCCAGCAGCCTGGATCAGGGGGCCGGCTACACCTTC.

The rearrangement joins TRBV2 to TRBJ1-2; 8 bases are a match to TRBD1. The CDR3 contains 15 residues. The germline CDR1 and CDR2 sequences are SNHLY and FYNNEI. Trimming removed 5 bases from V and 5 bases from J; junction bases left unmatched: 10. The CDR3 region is CASSYRTGFSYGYTF. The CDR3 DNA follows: TGTGCCAGCAGTTATAGGACAGGGTTTTCGTATGGCTACACCTTC.

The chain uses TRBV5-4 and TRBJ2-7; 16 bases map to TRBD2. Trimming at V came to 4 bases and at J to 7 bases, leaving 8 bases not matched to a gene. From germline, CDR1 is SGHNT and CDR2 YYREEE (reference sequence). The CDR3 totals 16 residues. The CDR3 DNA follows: TGTGCCAGCAGCCCGGGACTAGCGGGAGGGCCGAGAGAGCAGTACTTC. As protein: CASSPGLAGGPREQYF.

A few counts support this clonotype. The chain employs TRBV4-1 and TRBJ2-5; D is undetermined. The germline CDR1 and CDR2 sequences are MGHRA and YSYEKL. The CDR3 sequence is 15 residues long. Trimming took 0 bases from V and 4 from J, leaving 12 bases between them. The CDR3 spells CASSQETQHGETQYF. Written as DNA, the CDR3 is TGCGCCAGCAGCCAAGAGACCCAGCATGGAGAGACCCAGTACTTC.

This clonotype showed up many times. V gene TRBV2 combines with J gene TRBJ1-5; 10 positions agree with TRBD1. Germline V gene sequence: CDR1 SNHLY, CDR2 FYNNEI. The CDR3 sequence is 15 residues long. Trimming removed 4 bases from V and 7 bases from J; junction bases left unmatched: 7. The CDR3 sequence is CASSGGQGFWQPQHF. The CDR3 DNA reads TGTGCCAGCAGTGGGGGACAGGGGTTCTGGCAGCCCCAGCATTTT.

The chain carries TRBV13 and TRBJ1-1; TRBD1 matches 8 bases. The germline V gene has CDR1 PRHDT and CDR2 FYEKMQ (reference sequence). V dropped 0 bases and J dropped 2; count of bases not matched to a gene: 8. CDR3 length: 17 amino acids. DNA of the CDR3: TGTGCCAGCAGCTTAGGTATATCTACAGGGGGAAACACTGAAGCTTTCTTT. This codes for CASSLGISTGGNTEAFF.

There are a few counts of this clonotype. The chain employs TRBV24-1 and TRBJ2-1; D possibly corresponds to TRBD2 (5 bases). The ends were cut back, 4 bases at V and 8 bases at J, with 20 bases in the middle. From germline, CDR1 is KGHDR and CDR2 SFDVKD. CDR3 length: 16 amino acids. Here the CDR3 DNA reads TGTGCCACCAGTGACTCCTCTCCAGCGGTTGAAGATGAGCAGTTCTTC. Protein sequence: CATSDSSPAVEDEQFF.

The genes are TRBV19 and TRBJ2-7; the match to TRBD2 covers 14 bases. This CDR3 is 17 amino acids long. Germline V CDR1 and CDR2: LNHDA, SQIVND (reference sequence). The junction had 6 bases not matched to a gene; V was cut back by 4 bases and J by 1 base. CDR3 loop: CASSTLGLAGASYEQYF. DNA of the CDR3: TGTGCCAGTAGTACCCTGGGACTAGCGGGAGCTTCCTACGAGCAGTACTTC.

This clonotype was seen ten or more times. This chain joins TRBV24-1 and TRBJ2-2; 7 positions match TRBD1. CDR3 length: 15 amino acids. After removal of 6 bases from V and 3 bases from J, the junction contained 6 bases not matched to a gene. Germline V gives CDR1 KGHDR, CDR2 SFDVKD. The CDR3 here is CATSSGQKDTGELFF. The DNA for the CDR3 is TGTGCCACCAGTTCGGGACAGAAAGACACCGGGGAGCTGTTTTTT.

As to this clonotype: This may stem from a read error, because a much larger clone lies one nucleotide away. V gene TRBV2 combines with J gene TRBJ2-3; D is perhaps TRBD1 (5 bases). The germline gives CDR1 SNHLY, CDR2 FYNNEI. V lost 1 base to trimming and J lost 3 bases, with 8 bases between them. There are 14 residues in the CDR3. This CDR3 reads CASSEGQGTDTQYF. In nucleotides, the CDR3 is TGTGCCAGCAGTGAAGGGCAGGGTACAGATACGCAGTATTTT.